This T cell receptor (beta chain) comes out of a study of regulatory T cells in long-lasting Graves disease. Study outcomes and limitations: For persistent Graves' patients, TCR diversity was lower than for newly diagnosed ones.

With regard to this clonotype: Its specificity is unknown.

HTBI primers from iRepertoire and Arm-PCR of CDR3 regions yielded the TCR beta libraries. Original analysis: Identification of gene segments yielded more than 60 TRBV and 13 to 15 TRBJ across samples. TCRdb re-analysed the multiplex PCR reads in MiXCR, keeping a single row per CDR3 protein. The V and J calls follow TCRdb's processing rather than the paper's. The sample lists fewer than 400,000 distinct CDR3 sequences; under 25% were seen once. Time point in this sample: persistent/refractory GD, antithyroid drugs over 5 years with positive TRAb. Following extraction of RNA from PBMCs, that RNA was used to make the TCR library. Germline assignment: CDR1 SGHRS and CDR2 YFSETQ. Trimming shortened V by 4 bases and J by 5 bases, and 13 bases separated the two germline ends. The CDR3 consists of 14 residues.

The chain combines TRBV5-1 with TRBJ2-1; a possible D gene is TRBD2 (5 bases). The sample was peripheral blood mononuclear cells (PBMCs), taken when the disease was refractory, from a patient treated with antithyroid drugs. This TCR came from a female donor with Graves disease. The DNA for the CDR3 is TGCGCCAGCAGCCGGGGAAGCGACCACAATGAGCAGTTCTTC. It specifies CASSRGSDHNEQFF.